These T cell receptor beta chains were read from a single sample in a study of blood T cell repertoires in COVID-19. Profiled with immunoSEQ multiplex PCR; TCRdb holds only in-frame clones, not every one. Counted here are some 150,000 clones, approximately 80% occurring once; the ten biggest clones make up about 31%. The sequencing sample was made of peripheral blood. The receptors stem from a woman aged 55 to 70 with acute or convalescent COVID-19. CDR3s include the opening cysteine and the closing phenylalanine or tryptophan. Fields, in order: clone size, V gene, D gene, J gene, CDR3 protein, CDR3 DNA. The D gene is left open where the match is weak. Rows give clone size only sometimes, using once, few, many, or a class for an expanded clone.

-	TRBV14	TRBD1	TRBJ1-1	CASSPRQGIGGGEAFF	TGTGCCAGCAGCCCCCGACAGGGGATCGGCGGCGGTGAAGCTTTCTTT
-	TRBV18	-	TRBJ1-3	CASSPSQGFSGNTIYF	TGTGCCAGCTCACCATCTCAGGGCTTCTCTGGAAACACCATATATTTT
-	TRBV7-2	TRBD1	TRBJ1-4	CASSLSGTGNEKLFF	TGTGCCAGCAGCCTCTCCGGGACAGGGAATGAAAAACTGTTTTTT
once	TRBV5-1	-	TRBJ1-1	CASRPVVGETEAFF	TGCGCCAGCCGCCCCGTGGTGGGAGAAACTGAAGCTTTCTTT
-	TRBV2	-	TRBJ1-1	CATPGGRDTEAFF	TGTGCCACCCCCGGGGGGAGGGACACTGAAGCTTTCTTT
-	TRBV5-1	-	TRBJ2-1	CASSLDAGADEQFF	TGCGCCAGCAGCTTGGATGCTGGGGCGGATGAGCAGTTCTTC
-	TRBV19	TRBD1	TRBJ2-1	CASSYRTGGNEQFF	TGTGCCAGCAGCTACAGGACAGGGGGCAATGAGCAGTTCTTC
once	TRBV9	-	TRBJ1-4	CASSVASTTAFNEKLFF	TGTGCCAGCAGCGTAGCTAGTACGACAGCCTTTAATGAAAAACTGTTTTTT
-	TRBV3-1/TRBV3-2	-	TRBJ1-3	CASSLRGVGNTIYF	TGTGCCAGCAGCCTCAGGGGAGTTGGAAACACCATATATTTT
-	TRBV28	-	TRBJ1-2	CASRGQGTNYGYTF	TGTGCCAGCAGGGGTCAGGGAACAAACTATGGCTACACCTTC
-	TRBV11-3	TRBD1	TRBJ1-5	CASSPGQGAFRQPQHF	TGTGCCAGCAGCCCCGGACAGGGGGCGTTCCGCCAGCCCCAGCATTTT
-	TRBV2	-	TRBJ1-4	CASSVRGEKLFF	TGTGCCAGCAGTGTCCGGGGTGAAAAACTGTTTTTT
few	TRBV2	-	TRBJ2-2	CASTRQGVSNTGELFF	TGTGCCAGCACGCGGCAGGGTGTTTCGAACACCGGGGAGCTGTTTTTT
-	TRBV5-1	-	TRBJ1-1	CASSRGWEGSTEAFF	TGCGCCAGCAGCCGGGGATGGGAAGGGAGCACTGAAGCTTTCTTT
-	TRBV27	-	TRBJ1-1	CASSLNRVPNTEAFF	TGTGCCAGCAGTTTAAACAGGGTGCCGAACACTGAAGCTTTCTTT
-	TRBV7-6	TRBD1	TRBJ1-1	CASSGWTGSNTEAFF	TGTGCCAGCAGCGGATGGACAGGATCGAACACTGAAGCTTTCTTT
-	TRBV5-1	TRBD1	TRBJ1-4	CASSLGGTGPNEKLFF	TGCGCCAGCAGCTTGGGGGGGACAGGGCCGAATGAAAAACTGTTTTTT
-	TRBV6-5	TRBD2	TRBJ2-1	CASSQGTSGPEQFF	TGTGCCAGCAGTCAGGGGACTAGCGGCCCTGAGCAGTTCTTC